Listed below are T cell receptor beta chains from one sample, sequenced in a study of B cell selection in AIRE deficiency. The table came from immunoSEQ multiplex PCR; TCRdb's copy has only in-frame clones and leaves some out. The sample carries about 25,000 clones, 95% to 96% recorded once. The sample taken for sequencing was CD4+CD127+ conventional T cells sorted from PBMCs. The receptors derive from a human donor in good health. CDR3s include the opening cysteine and the closing phenylalanine or tryptophan. D genes are given only for firm matches. Only some rows state a clone size, as once, few, many or a class for expanded clones.

NA	TRBJ2-1	TRBD2	TRBV4-1	CASSLGTSGAYNEQFF	TGCGCCAGCAGCCTCGGGACTAGCGGGGCCTACAATGAGCAGTTCTTC
NA	TRBJ2-1	TRBD2	TRBV25-1	CASSPTSGGQGYEQFF	TGTGCCAGCAGTCCGACTAGCGGGGGCCAAGGCTACGAGCAGTTCTTC
once	TRBJ1-6	NA	TRBV10-2	CASRHMTGPQSPLHF	TGCGCCAGCAGACATATGACAGGCCCCCAATCACCCCTCCACTTT
once	TRBJ1-2	TRBD1	TRBV5-1	CASSLTGEGNYGYTF	TGCGCCAGCAGCTTAACAGGGGAGGGGAACTATGGCTACACCTTC
NA	TRBJ2-7	NA	TRBV5-1	CASSPLSGTGLSEQYF	TGCGCCAGCAGCCCTCTCTCCGGGACGGGGCTCTCCGAGCAGTACTTC
NA	TRBJ2-7	NA	TRBV2	CASSPNPTEREQYF	TGTGCCAGCAGCCCGAACCCGACAGAGCGCGAGCAGTACTTC
NA	TRBJ2-7	NA	TRBV7-2	CASSPRNSYEQYF	TGTGCCAGCAGCCCTCGCAATAGTTACGAGCAGTACTTC
once	TRBJ2-1	TRBD1	TRBV5-1	CASSATGDNEQFF	TGCGCCAGCAGCGCCACAGGGGACAATGAGCAGTTCTTC
NA	TRBJ1-2	NA	TRBV6-5	CASSPRGSYGHTF	TGTGCCAGCAGTCCAAGGGGCAGTTATGGCCATACCTTC
NA	TRBJ2-7	TRBD2	TRBV5-6	CASSSLTSGGGEQYF	TGTGCCAGCAGCTCTCTGACTAGCGGGGGGGGAGAGCAGTACTTC
NA	TRBJ2-7	NA	TRBV10-3	CAARPEGAYEQYF	TGTGCTGCCAGGCCAGAGGGCGCCTACGAGCAGTACTTC
NA	TRBJ1-2	TRBD1	TRBV5-6	CASSLGDRGGYTF	TGTGCCAGCAGCTTGGGCGACAGGGGCGGCTACACCTTC
NA	TRBJ2-1	TRBD1	TRBV19	CATRDRGLDEQFF	TGTGCCACTCGGGACAGGGGGCTGGATGAGCAGTTCTTC
NA	TRBJ2-3	TRBD1	TRBV28	CASSLQGEATDTQYF	TGTGCCAGCAGCCTCCAGGGGGAAGCCACAGATACGCAGTATTTT
NA	TRBJ1-4	NA	TRBV21-1	CASSKGGKGQPEKLFF	TGTGCCAGCAGCAAAGGAGGGAAGGGGCAACCGGAAAAACTGTTTTTT
NA	TRBJ1-2	NA	TRBV7-3	CASSLRDARGTYYGYTF	TGTGCCAGCAGCTTACGGGACGCCCGAGGGACCTACTATGGCTACACCTTC
NA	TRBJ1-2	NA	TRBV6-6	CASIGGEGGYTF	TGTGCCAGCATTGGGGGGGAAGGTGGCTACACCTTC
NA	TRBJ1-4	TRBD1	TRBV2	CASNRDRPGGEKLFF	TGTGCCAGCAATCGGGACAGACCAGGGGGTGAAAAACTGTTTTTT
once	TRBJ1-1	NA	TRBV18	CASSLSPGAYTEAFF	TGTGCCAGCTCACTCTCTCCAGGGGCCTACACTGAAGCTTTCTTT
once	TRBJ1-1	NA	TRBV6-5	CASSELGTITGAFF	TGTGCCAGCAGTGAATTAGGGACAATCACAGGGGCTTTCTTT
NA	TRBJ1-2	NA	TRBV11-2	CASSSFDGGLRYGYTF	TGTGCCAGCAGCTCGTTTGATGGGGGACTGCGCTATGGCTACACCTTC
NA	TRBJ1-3	NA	TRBV5-4	CASSPNLFSGNTIYF	TGTGCCAGCAGCCCAAATCTTTTCTCTGGAAACACCATATATTTT
NA	TRBJ1-6	NA	TRBV7-8	CASSPRVFRNSPLHF	TGTGCCAGCAGCCCTAGGGTTTTTCGGAATTCACCCCTCCACTTT
NA	TRBJ2-2	TRBD1	TRBV5-1	CASRRDRVNTGELFF	TGCGCCAGCAGGAGAGACAGGGTTAACACCGGGGAGCTGTTTTTT
NA	TRBJ2-1	NA	TRBV4-3	CASSLNSPRARYNEQFF	TGCGCCAGCAGCCTCAATAGCCCCCGAGCTAGATACAATGAGCAGTTCTTC
NA	TRBJ1-6	TRBD1	TRBV2	CASSPGTGMSSPLHF	TGTGCCAGCAGCCCCGGGACAGGGATGTCTTCACCCCTCCACTTT
NA	TRBJ1-2	NA	TRBV2	CASSESPYGYTF	TGTGCCAGCAGTGAATCTCCATATGGCTACACCTTC
NA	TRBJ2-1	NA	TRBV7-8	CATTRRTSYNEQFF	TGTGCCACCACGCGGCGGACATCCTACAATGAGCAGTTCTTC
NA	TRBJ1-3	TRBD1	TRBV6-1	CASRQQGALGNTIYF	TGTGCCAGCAGACAACAGGGGGCGCTTGGAAACACCATATATTTT
once	TRBJ2-3	TRBD2	TRBV5-6	CASSLVASGSDTQYF	TGTGCCAGCAGCTTGGTAGCTAGCGGGTCAGATACGCAGTATTTT
once	TRBJ1-2	NA	TRBV19	CASRQLWDYGYTF	TGTGCCAGTAGACAGTTATGGGACTATGGCTACACCTTC
NA	TRBJ2-7	TRBD2	TRBV9	CASSALAGAYYEQYF	TGTGCCAGCAGCGCCCTAGCGGGGGCATATTACGAGCAGTACTTC
NA	TRBJ2-7	NA	TRBV10-3	CAISEGQGGYEQYF	TGTGCCATCAGTGAGGGCCAGGGGGGGTACGAGCAGTACTTC
NA	TRBJ2-1	NA	TRBV6-5	CASSLGAGGQFF	TGTGCCAGCAGTCTTGGGGCGGGCGGGCAGTTCTTC
NA	TRBJ1-3	NA	TRBV11-2	CASSLGTAGNTIYF	TGTGCCAGCAGCTTAGGGACGGCTGGAAACACCATATATTTT
NA	TRBJ2-3	TRBD2	TRBV11-3	CASSLGLAGADTQYF	TGTGCCAGCAGCTTAGGCCTAGCGGGCGCAGATACGCAGTATTTT
NA	TRBJ2-7	TRBD2	TRBV11-2	CASSLGLAGPYEQYF	TGTGCCAGCAGCTTAGGACTAGCGGGCCCCTACGAGCAGTACTTC
NA	TRBJ1-1	NA	TRBV6-5	CASSTWDGRAEAFF	TGTGCCAGCAGTACTTGGGACGGGAGGGCTGAAGCTTTCTTT
once	TRBJ1-1	NA	TRBV6-7	CASNPTGTPGAFF	TGTGCCAGCAACCCCACGGGAACACCAGGAGCTTTCTTT
NA	TRBJ2-1	TRBD1	TRBV7-9	CASSLGQGNNEQFF	TGTGCCAGCAGCTTAGGACAGGGCAACAATGAGCAGTTCTTC
once	TRBJ1-1	TRBD1	TRBV7-8	CASSVNRGWNTEAFF	TGTGCCAGCAGCGTAAACAGGGGATGGAACACTGAAGCTTTCTTT
NA	TRBJ2-3	TRBD1	TRBV27	CASSLPAKGGGSTDTQYF	TGTGCCAGCAGCCTACCTGCGAAAGGGGGCGGAAGCACAGATACGCAGTATTTT
NA	TRBJ2-2	TRBD2	TRBV11-2	CASSPRLAGTGELFF	TGTGCCAGCAGCCCCAGACTAGCGGGCACCGGGGAGCTGTTTTTT
NA	TRBJ1-6	TRBD1	TRBV2	CASSAETGDSPLHF	TGTGCCAGCAGTGCAGAGACAGGGGATTCACCCCTCCACTTT
few	TRBJ1-6	NA	TRBV6-5	CASSYSGTNNSPLHF	TGTGCCAGCAGTTACTCTGGGACCAATAATTCACCCCTCCACTTT
NA	TRBJ2-1	TRBD2	TRBV6-4	CASSRRLAGSLNEQFF	TGTGCCAGCAGTCGTCGACTAGCGGGGTCTCTGAATGAGCAGTTCTTC
NA	TRBJ2-7	NA	TRBV6-5	CASRSGRSGGYEQYF	TGTGCCAGCAGGAGTGGGCGGAGTGGTGGCTACGAGCAGTACTTC
NA	TRBJ1-2	NA	TRBV5-1	CASRDSPGANYGYTF	TGCGCCAGCCGAGATTCGCCTGGCGCTAACTATGGCTACACCTTC
NA	TRBJ2-7	NA	TRBV7-6	CASRRCPYEQYF	TGTGCCAGCCGACGGTGTCCCTACGAGCAGTACTTC
NA	TRBJ1-1	NA	TRBV18	CASSPPSHPTEAFF	TGTGCCAGCTCACCACCGTCACACCCCACTGAAGCTTTCTTT
NA	TRBJ2-7	NA	TRBV10-3	CAISDFDGDYEQYF	TGTGCCATCAGTGACTTTGATGGGGACTACGAGCAGTACTTC
NA	TRBJ2-1	TRBD2	TRBV4-1	CASSQSLVAGGLDEQFF	TGCGCCAGCAGCCAATCCCTGGTGGCGGGGGGCCTGGATGAGCAGTTCTTC
NA	TRBJ1-2	NA	TRBV28	CASSSRGISYGYTF	TGTGCCAGCAGTTCCCGGGGGATTAGCTATGGCTACACCTTC
NA	TRBJ2-7	NA	TRBV5-4	CASSFRDWSSYEQYF	TGTGCCAGCAGCTTCCGGGACTGGAGCTCCTACGAGCAGTACTTC
once	TRBJ1-1	TRBD1	TRBV5-4	CASRPGTGGIYTEAFF	TGTGCCAGCAGGCCAGGGACAGGGGGGATATACACTGAAGCTTTCTTT